Described below is a single TCR beta chain sequence and its context. Its specificity is not known. The CDR3 runs 12 residues. Trimming stripped 8 bases from V and 1 base from J, with 8 bases between. Germline-derived CDR1 and CDR2 are SNHLY and FYNNEI. Version v3.0 of the immunoSEQ assay was performed at survey level. Assay: immunoSEQ multiplex PCR; the TCRdb copy retains only in-frame clones and omits some. The sample records about 17,000 clones, less than 85% being singletons. The sample belongs to a study of long-term antiretroviral therapy in people with HIV. Study information: The 2015 immediate-ART recommendation came about a decade after the earliest samples. Points from the study as a whole: ART preceded a rise in diversity that nonetheless stayed lower than in transplant donor controls.

V gene TRBV2 combines with J gene TRBJ1-1, with D uncertain. The sequence derives from a man aged 25-45 years with HIV. This specimen consisted of unsorted PBMCs, obtained at the start of antiretroviral therapy. This CDR3 reads CASGLRNTEAFF. The CDR3 nucleotides are TGTGCCAGCGGCCTAAGGAACACTGAAGCTTTCTTT.